These T cell receptor beta chains were read from a single sample in a study of molecular identifiers for immune sequencing clone quantification. TCRdb processed the PCR reads anew with MiXCR; each CDR3 protein has one entry. The sample shows approximately 630,000 distinct CDR3 sequences, 25% of them seen only once. Sequenced material: naive CD8+ T cells from blood, with Jurkat cell RNA spiked in. The receptors were gathered from a human donor in good health. Some libraries in this study had Jurkat cell RNA spiked in. Both conserved end residues are part of each CDR3. The D gene is left open where the match is weak. Size is omitted from some rows. Given values are once, few, many or a class for expanded clones.

>NA|few|TRBJ2-1|TRBV29-1
CSVEVRGRGFNEQFF
TGCAGCGTTGAAGTGAGGGGGAGAGGATTCAATGAGCAGTTCTTC
>NA|NA|TRBJ2-7|TRBV5-6
CASSLGGTPYEQYF
TGTGCCAGCAGCTTAGGGGGGACACCCTACGAGCAGTACTTC
>TRBD1|few|TRBJ2-3|TRBV28
CASSSGQGGIDTQYF
TGTGCCAGCAGTTCCGGACAGGGCGGGATAGATACGCAGTATTTT
>NA|many|TRBJ2-7|TRBV14
CASSPTPYYEQYF
TGTGCCAGCAGCCCGACTCCTTACTACGAGCAGTACTTC
>NA|few|TRBJ1-1|TRBV19
CASGMEMNTEAFF
TGTGCCAGTGGTATGGAAATGAACACTGAAGCTTTCTTT
>NA|many|TRBJ2-5|TRBV15
CATSKLEETQYF
TGTGCCACCAGCAAGTTAGAAGAGACCCAGTACTTC
>TRBD2|NA|TRBJ2-7|TRBV14
CASSLTSSGGAYEQYF
TGTGCCAGCAGCCTTACTTCTAGCGGGGGGGCCTACGAGCAGTACTTC
>TRBD2|many|TRBJ2-1|TRBV7-2
CASSPRDYYSEQFF
TGTGCCAGCAGCCCCAGGGACTACTATAGCGAGCAGTTCTTC
>NA|many|TRBJ1-3|TRBV7-2
CASSFTAGGAGNTIYF
TGTGCCAGCAGCTTCACCGCCGGGGGGGCTGGAAACACCATATATTTT
>TRBD2|few|TRBJ2-7|TRBV12-3/TRBV12-4
CASSYSGGEGEQYF
TGTGCCAGCAGCTATAGCGGGGGGGAAGGAGAGCAGTACTTC
>NA|many|TRBJ1-1|TRBV5-1
CASSLAYLGTEAFF
TGCGCCAGCAGCTTGGCCTATTTGGGCACTGAAGCTTTCTTT
>NA|many|TRBJ2-7|TRBV20-1
CSAVLEDGASYEQYF
TGCAGTGCCGTCTTAGAGGACGGGGCGTCCTACGAGCAGTACTTC
>NA|few|TRBJ1-5|TRBV27
CASSAYGTGYSNQPQHF
TGTGCCAGCAGTGCCTACGGGACGGGCTATAGCAATCAGCCCCAGCATTTT
>TRBD2|many|TRBJ2-3|TRBV27
CASSSIGLASHTDTQYF
TGTGCCAGCAGTTCCATAGGACTAGCGAGTCACACAGATACGCAGTATTTT
>TRBD1|few|TRBJ1-1|TRBV2
CASSEAIPGQGWDTEAFF
TGTGCCAGCAGTGAAGCTATTCCGGGACAGGGATGGGACACTGAAGCTTTCTTT
>NA|NA|TRBJ2-2|TRBV4-3
CVSSQGYRGGTGELFF
TGCGTCAGCAGCCAAGGTTACAGGGGGGGCACCGGGGAGCTGTTTTTT
>NA|few|TRBJ2-7|TRBV28
CASSPRSNSYEQYF
TGTGCCAGCAGTCCTCGGAGTAACTCCTACGAGCAGTACTTC
>NA|few|TRBJ2-1|TRBV19
CASSTVGATYNEQFF
TGTGCCAGTAGTACAGTCGGGGCAACCTACAATGAGCAGTTCTTC
>NA|many|TRBJ2-1|TRBV5-1
CASREDSYNEQFF
TGCGCCAGCCGCGAGGACAGCTACAATGAGCAGTTCTTC
>NA|NA|TRBJ2-7|TRBV11-2
CASSLVGRSDLKSSYEQYF
TGTGCCAGCAGCTTAGTAGGGCGGTCTGATTTGAAAAGCTCCTACGAGCAGTACTTC
>TRBD1|many|TRBJ2-5|TRBV6-5
CASKNRGRTWAETQYF
TGTGCCAGCAAAAACAGGGGGCGTACCTGGGCGGAGACCCAGTACTTC
>NA|many|TRBJ1-1|TRBV6-6
CASTQGANEAFF
TGTGCCAGCACCCAGGGTGCTAATGAAGCTTTCTTT
>NA|NA|TRBJ1-1|TRBV27
CASSLSRSYEAFF
TGTGCCAGCAGTTTATCGAGGAGCTATGAAGCTTTCTTT
>NA|many|TRBJ1-3|TRBV29-1
CSVEDYGEHTIYF
TGCAGCGTTGAAGATTATGGGGAGCACACCATATATTTT
>NA|many|TRBJ1-5|TRBV15
CATSRDDGTIGLWPQHF
TGTGCCACCAGCAGGGATGACGGGACAATCGGCTTGTGGCCCCAGCATTTT
>NA|many|TRBJ2-2|TRBV4-3
CASSQDPGRFGGTGELFF
TGCGCCAGCAGCCAAGATCCGGGAAGATTCGGAGGGACCGGGGAGCTGTTTTTT
>TRBD2|NA|TRBJ2-3|TRBV14
CASRQFDGGRDTRYF
TGTGCCAGCCGCCAATTTGACGGCGGGAGGGATACGCGGTATTTT
>TRBD2|many|TRBJ2-6|TRBV14
CASSQLGGRGLVSGANVLTF
TGTGCCAGCAGCCAGCTCGGCGGGAGGGGACTAGTCTCTGGGGCCAACGTCCTGACTTTC
>NA|many|TRBJ2-7|TRBV7-6
CASSVGQPYEQYF
TGTGCCAGCAGCGTCGGACAGCCATACGAGCAGTACTTC
>NA|many|TRBJ2-7|TRBV12-3/TRBV12-4
CASSLGPGLYEQYF
TGTGCCAGCAGTTTGGGCCCGGGACTCTACGAGCAGTACTTC
>TRBD2|many|TRBJ2-7|TRBV4-3
CASSQTASGFYEQYF
TGCGCCAGCAGCCAGACCGCTAGCGGATTCTACGAGCAGTACTTC
>TRBD1|many|TRBJ1-1|TRBV29-1
CSVLGQGARTEAFF
TGCAGCGTTCTGGGACAGGGGGCGCGCACTGAAGCTTTCTTT
>TRBD1|many|TRBJ1-1|TRBV4-1
CASSQGPQGGTEAFF
TGCGCCAGCAGCCAAGGCCCCCAGGGGGGAACTGAAGCTTTCTTT
>NA|many|TRBJ2-3|TRBV5-5
CASSLASGTDTQYF
TGTGCCAGCAGCTTAGCGTCTGGCACAGATACGCAGTATTTT
>NA|NA|TRBJ1-5|TRBV6-2/TRBV6-3
CASSYIGVGNQPQHF
TGTGCCAGCAGTTATATCGGGGTTGGCAATCAGCCCCAGCATTTT
>NA|many|TRBJ1-1|TRBV7-2
CASSPQRQAFF
TGTGCCAGCAGCCCACAACGACAAGCTTTCTTT